Below are 20 T cell receptor beta chains sequenced from a single sample in a study of blood T cell repertoires in COVID-19. Sequencing was performed with immunoSEQ multiplex PCR; in TCRdb, only in-frame clones are kept and a portion is missing. Of about 320,000 clones listed, 89% are singletons. The sample was PBMCs or T cells enriched from blood (not recorded which). The receptor source for this set is a man aged 60 to 75 who had recovered from COVID-19.

The chain is built from TRBV6-5 and TRBJ1-2; D might be TRBD1 (6 bases). The V end was cut by 6 bases, the J end by 5 bases, with 13 bases between. The CDR3 runs 13 residues. The germline V gene encodes CDR1 MNHEY and CDR2 SVGAGI. CDR3: CASRPDRTYGYTF. The DNA of the CDR3 is TGTGCCAGCAGGCCCGACAGGACGTATGGCTACACCTTC.

This clone occurred once. The gene calls are TRBV9 and TRBJ2-5; 13 bases align to TRBD2. CDR1 SGDLS and CDR2 YYNGEE come from the germline V gene. V lost 3 bases and J lost 5; bases outside the gene matches: 7. The CDR3 sequence is 16 residues long. The CDR3 DNA follows: TGTGCCAGCAGCGCCTGGACTAGCGGGAGTCAGGAGACCCAGTACTTC. It translates to CASSAWTSGSQETQYF.

This clone was recorded a few times. The rearrangement links TRBV5-1 to TRBJ2-2; D gene ambiguous. CDR1 is SGHRS and CDR2 is YFSETQ in the germline V gene. CDR3 size: 15 residues. V was pared by 0 bases and J by 5 bases, with 11 bases between. The CDR3 DNA sequence: TGCGCCAGCAGCTTGGGAGGTACGACGACCGGGGAGCTGTTTTTT. This gives the protein CASSLGGTTTGELFF.

This rearrangement joins TRBV5-1 to TRBJ2-3, with 10 bases fitting TRBD2. Germline-derived CDR1 and CDR2 are SGHRS and YFSETQ. V shed 0 bases, J shed 1 base, and the junction held 2 bases outside the gene matches. CDR3 length equals 16 residues. The CDR3 region is CASSLVTSGGTDTQYF. The CDR3 DNA follows: TGCGCCAGCAGCTTGGTTACTAGCGGGGGCACAGATACGCAGTATTTT. Looking up the rest from reference TRBV5-1 and TRBJ2-3 gives the full variable domain: KAGVTQTPRYLIKTRGQQVTLSCSPISGHRSVSWYQQTPGQGLQFLFEYFSETQRNKGNFPGRFSGRQFSNSRSEMNVSTLELGDSALYLCASSLVTSGGTDTQYFGPGTRLTVL.

The chain carries TRBV7-2 and TRBJ1-1, with D possibly matching TRBD1 (5 bases). Between the trimmed V and J ends, which lost 5 bases and 4 bases, there was a span of 17 bases. Germline V lookup: CDR1 SGHTA, CDR2 FQGNSA. CDR3 length: 15 amino acids. The CDR3 nucleotides are TGTGCCAGCAGCCCGGATGGACACAAGGGCACTGAAGCTTTCTTT. This gives the protein CASSPDGHKGTEAFF.

The chain combines TRBV27 with TRBJ2-7; 11 bases line up with TRBD2. This CDR3 is built from 15 residues. Germline trimming cut 6 bases from V and 2 bases from J; bases unmatched to any gene: 6. The germline V gene encodes CDR1 MNHEY and CDR2 SMNVEV (reference sequence). The CDR3 DNA is TGTGCCAGCAGGGTGACTAGCGGGACTACCTACGAGCAGTACTTC. Its translation is CASRVTSGTTYEQYF.

The chain couples TRBV4-2 to TRBJ2-1; 9 bases map to TRBD2. Germline V gene sequence: CDR1 LGHNA, CDR2 YNFKEQ. The V and J ends lost 1 base and 8 bases, in that order; junction bases with no gene match: 12. The CDR3 runs to 17 residues. As DNA, the CDR3 is TGTGCCAGCAGCCAAGCTGCCGGCAGCGGGAGGAAGGATGAGCAGTTCTTC. Protein sequence: CASSQAAGSGRKDEQFF.

The sample holds a few counts of this clone. The gene calls are TRBV5-1 and TRBJ1-2; 7 nucleotides line up with TRBD1. Germline CDR1 SGHRS, CDR2 YFSETQ. This CDR3 spans 14 amino acids. The V and J ends lost 0 bases and 5 bases, in that order; junction bases with no gene match: 4. CDR3 sequence reads: CASSLALQGYGYTF. CDR3 nucleotide sequence: TGCGCCAGCAGCTTGGCTTTACAGGGGTATGGCTACACCTTC.

As to this clone: At one end, the junction sequence differs from germline, possibly due to a read error. The chain couples TRBV5-1 to TRBJ2-7; TRBD2 agrees at 11 bases. Germline lookup yields CDR1 SGHRS and CDR2 YFSETQ. The CDR3 covers 14 residues. CDR3 sequence reads: CASSLDTTSGSQNF. As DNA, the CDR3 is TGCGCCAGCAGCTTGGACACAACTAGCGGGAGTCAAAACTTC.

The chain joins TRBV3-1 (or the pseudogene TRBV3-2) to TRBJ2-1; D is uncertain. Germline V lookup: CDR1 LGHDT, CDR2 YNNKEL (reference sequence). The CDR3 consists of 14 residues. Trimming shortened V by 0 bases and J by 9 bases, and 12 bases separated the two germline ends. The CDR3 spells CASSQDLTEGEQFF. The CDR3 DNA reads as TGTGCCAGCAGCCAAGATTTGACTGAAGGTGAGCAGTTCTTC.

This chain joins TRBV28 and TRBJ2-3, with D perhaps TRBD1 (6 bases). CDR3 length equals 16 residues. Germline V gives CDR1 MDHEN, CDR2 SYDVKM. V shed 7 bases and J shed 2 bases, with 19 bases lying between them. The CDR3 loop is CASIPGHLSNTDTQYF. The CDR3 DNA sequence: TGTGCCAGCATTCCGGGACATCTCTCTAACACAGATACGCAGTATTTT. Complete variable domain (other parts from reference TRBV28 and TRBJ2-3): DVKVTQSSRYLVKRTGEKVFLECVQDMDHENMFWYRQDPGLGLRLIYFSYDVKMKEKGDIPEGYSVSREKKERFSLILESASTNQTSMYLCASIPGHLSNTDTQYFGPGTRLTVL.

This clone came up a few times. V usage is TRBV7-2 and J usage is TRBJ2-5; 8 nucleotides match TRBD1. The CDR3 is 14 residues long. Unmatched junction bases numbered 3, after V lost 1 base and J lost 5 bases. Germline CDR1 SGHTA, CDR2 FQGNSA. The DNA of the CDR3 is TGTGCCAGCAGCTTAGGACAGGGGTTTGAGACCCAGTACTTC. Translating gives CASSLGQGFETQYF.

This clone was seen a handful of times. The V and J genes are TRBV19 and TRBJ1-5; tentative D call: TRBD1 (6 bases). Germline CDR1 and CDR2: LNHDA and SQIVND (reference sequence). Trimming took 5 bases from V and 0 from J, leaving 14 bases between them. The CDR3 consists of 16 residues. CDR3 DNA: TGTGCCAGTAGTGCTAACAGGGCTTATAGCAATCAGCCCCAGCATTTT. Its translation: CASSANRAYSNQPQHF.

This chain uses TRBV19 with TRBJ2-6; D is ambiguous. V was cut by 7 bases and J by 0 bases, with 10 bases left in between. The CDR3 contains 15 residues. Germline CDR1 is LNHDA and CDR2 is SQIVND (reference sequence). The CDR3 protein is CASTGSNSGANVLTF. The CDR3 DNA is TGTGCCAGTACAGGAAGTAACTCTGGGGCCAACGTCCTGACTTTC. Together with reference TRBV19 and TRBJ2-6, the CDR3 gives the full variable domain: DGGITQSPKYLFRKEGQNVTLSCEQNLNHDAMYWYRQDPGQGLRLIYYSQIVNDFQKGDIAEGYSVSREKKESFPLTVTSAQKNPTAFYLCASTGSNSGANVLTFGAGSRLTVL.

This clone was observed once. The V and J genes are TRBV10-2 and TRBJ1-6; 8 bases match TRBD1. Trimming at V came to 6 bases and at J to 14 bases, leaving 9 bases not matched to a gene. Germline loops: CDR1 WSHSY, CDR2 SAAADI. This CDR3 region has 13 residues. The CDR3 DNA reads as TGCGCCAGCAGCCGAGGACAGGGAGGCACCCTCCACTTT. Its translation: CASSRGQGGTLHF.

The chain links TRBV10-3 to TRBJ2-5; possible D gene TRBD1, 5 bases. In germline, CDR1 is ENHRY, CDR2 SYGVKD. This CDR3 region has 14 residues. The ends were cut back, 6 bases at V and 2 bases at J, with 13 bases in the middle. The CDR3 DNA follows: TGTGCCATCAGAGCTCAGGGAAGACAAGAGACCCAGTACTTC. Protein: CAIRAQGRQETQYF.

This clone was counted between two and nine times. The gene calls are TRBV5-1 and TRBJ1-1; D gene unclear. Per germline, CDR1 SGHRS and CDR2 YFSETQ. The V and J ends lost 1 base and 5 bases respectively, with 15 bases between them. The CDR3 consists of 15 residues. In DNA, the CDR3 is TGCGCCAGCAGCTTGTTCAGCCGGGGAGGGACTGAAGCTTTCTTT. Amino acids: CASSLFSRGGTEAFF.

The genes are TRBV7-9 and TRBJ2-7; 8 bases fit TRBD2. The CDR3 is made up of 19 amino acids. Germline CDR1 reads SEHNR; CDR2 reads FQNEAQ (reference sequence). Trimming took 1 base from V and 0 from J; bases not matched to a gene: 14. CDR3 sequence reads: CASSLDPGVPGGPSYEQYF. As DNA, the CDR3 is TGTGCCAGCAGCTTAGATCCGGGCGTCCCGGGAGGGCCCTCCTACGAGCAGTACTTC.

Worth noting for this clone: The identical CDR3 is also encoded by other nucleotide sequences in the sample. The rearrangement joins TRBV5-1 to TRBJ2-7; 8 nucleotides agree with TRBD1. V lost 0 bases and J lost 3; bases outside the gene matches: 2. CDR3 size: 14 residues. Germline CDR1 and CDR2: SGHRS and YFSETQ. This CDR3 is CASSLGGTGYEQYF. CDR3 DNA: TGCGCCAGCAGCTTGGGTGGGACAGGCTACGAGCAGTACTTC.

The chain is built from TRBV6-6 and TRBJ1-5; 8 positions agree with TRBD1. The CDR3 is 17 amino acids. CDR1 and CDR2 (germline): MNHNY, SVGAGI (reference sequence). The trim removed 6 bases at V and 0 bases at J, leaving 10 bases unmatched. CDR3 DNA sequence: TGTGCCAGCAGCCGATCCGGGACAGGACTTAGCAATCAGCCCCAGCATTTT. This gives the protein CASSRSGTGLSNQPQHF.